Presented here are 20 T cell receptor beta chains from one specimen sequenced in a study of molecular identifiers for immune sequencing clone quantification (dated 2018 in TCRdb). Library preparation was by PCR. Reads for this sample came from a NextSeq 500. Through fastp at Q25 and MiXCR, TCRdb rebuilt clones from the public reads, retaining in-frame beta chains. Rows with a matching CDR3 protein are joined into one entry that keeps the most common DNA and genes. Across this sample there are approximately 590,000 distinct CDR3 sequences, with about 25% seen only once. The top ten clonotypes cover about 0.84% of the sample. The sequencing input was naive CD8+ T cells from blood, with Jurkat cell RNA spiked in. The cell subset or site label on this specimen signifies: FACS-sorted CD8+CD4-CCR7+CD45RA+ naive T cells. The origin of the receptors is a human donor in good health. Some libraries in this study had Jurkat cell RNA spiked in.

J is TRBJ2-7 and V is TRBV6-2 or TRBV6-3; 7 bases map to TRBD2. Germline lookup yields CDR1 MNHEY and CDR2 SVGEGT. Germline trimming cut 5 bases from V and 2 bases from J; bases unmatched to any gene: 15. The CDR3 is 17 residues long. The CDR3 loop reads CASSHQLYGGTPYEQYF. The CDR3 DNA sequence: TGTGCCAGCAGTCACCAGCTATACGGGGGGACCCCCTACGAGCAGTACTTC.

This clonotype came up many times. The rearrangement uses TRBV2 and TRBJ2-3; D might be TRBD2 (6 bases). The germline CDR1 and CDR2 sequences are SNHLY and FYNNEI. With 6 bases removed from V and 5 bases from J, the gap between germline ends came to 6 bases. The CDR3 length is 11 residues. The CDR3 nucleotides are TGTGCCAGCAGCGGGGGAGATACGCAGTATTTT. Protein product: CASSGGDTQYF.

Note on this clonotype: This may arise from a read error, as a much more abundant clone is one base away. The rearrangement links TRBV2 to TRBJ2-3; 8 bases are shared with TRBD1. The ends lost 5 bases at V and 5 bases at J; junction bases unmatched: 9. CDR1 is SNHLY and CDR2 is FYNNEI in the germline V gene. CDR3 length: 15 amino acids. CDR3 DNA: TGTGCCAGCAGTAACGTCAGGGGGCTTCAAGATACGCAGTATTTT. As protein: CASSNVRGLQDTQYF.

This clonotype was seen many times. The chain joins TRBV20-1 to TRBJ1-2; D gene unclear. The CDR3 is 11 residues long. CDR1 and CDR2 (germline): DFQATT, SNEGSKA (reference sequence). V shed 0 bases and J shed 13 bases, with 12 bases lying between them. The CDR3 protein is CSARDRQLPTF. The CDR3 DNA reads TGCAGTGCTAGAGATAGGCAGCTCCCCACCTTC.

The genes are TRBV5-6 and TRBJ2-4, with D uncertain. The CDR3 sequence is 16 residues long. The germline CDR1 and CDR2 sequences are SGHDT and YYEEEE. Trimming stripped 0 bases from V and 1 base from J, with 11 bases between. CDR3 in amino acids: CASSLGLVSAKNIQYF. The CDR3 nucleotides are TGTGCCAGCAGCTTGGGGCTAGTGTCGGCCAAAAACATTCAGTACTTC.

With regard to this clonotype: A much bigger clone sits one base away, suggesting this may be a read error. This rearrangement joins TRBV14 to TRBJ2-2; 7 nucleotides align to TRBD1. CDR3 length equals 14 residues. Germline CDR1 reads SGHDN; CDR2 reads FVKESK. After removal of 10 bases from V and 6 bases from J, the junction contained 11 bases not matched to a gene. The CDR3 sequence is CANRSTGSPGELFF. CDR3 DNA sequence: TGTGCCAACAGGTCGACAGGGAGCCCCGGGGAGCTGTTTTTT.

This clonotype was detected ten times or more. The gene calls are TRBV29-1 and TRBJ2-7, with 8 bases matching TRBD1. The CDR3 covers 13 residues. Trimming took 5 bases from V and 0 from J; bases not matched to a gene: 3. CDR1 and CDR2 from the germline V gene are SQVTM and ANQGSEA. CDR3 region: CSVITGGSYEQYF. The CDR3 DNA is TGCAGCGTTATAACAGGGGGCTCCTACGAGCAGTACTTC.

This clonotype was detected many times. The rearrangement uses TRBV19 and TRBJ2-3, with D hard to call. The germline V and J ends were trimmed by 4 bases and 2 bases, with 16 bases remaining between them. The CDR3 contains 16 residues. Germline V gene data show CDR1 as LNHDA and CDR2 as SQIVND (reference sequence). In nucleotides, the CDR3 is TGTGCCAGTAGTACCGCCGAGATAGCCCCCACAGATACGCAGTATTTT. This gives the protein CASSTAEIAPTDTQYF.

The sample holds many counts of this clonotype. This chain connects TRBV6-2 or TRBV6-3 to TRBJ1-1, with TRBD1 matching over 7 bases. The CDR3 length is 15 residues. Germline V lookup: CDR1 MNHEY, CDR2 SVGEGT. Trimming at V came to 4 bases and at J to 7 bases, leaving 12 bases not matched to a gene. The CDR3 coding sequence is TGTGCCAGCAGTTTAACACAGGGGATCTCGCTTGAAGCTTTCTTT. It translates to CASSLTQGISLEAFF.

The chain's CDR3 is CASSDGGNQNTEAFF. The DNA of the CDR3 is TGTGCCAGCTCAGACGGGGGGAATCAAAACACTGAAGCTTTCTTT. The chain links TRBV27 to TRBJ1-1, with D tentatively TRBD1 (5 bases). V lost 8 bases and J 2 bases, leaving 18 bases between the germline ends. The CDR3 spans 15 residues. Germline-derived CDR1 and CDR2 are MNHEY and SMNVEV (reference sequence).

This clonotype has only a few counts. This chain joins TRBV27 and TRBJ2-3; D gene uncertain. Trimming stripped 4 bases from V and 2 bases from J, with 7 bases between. CDR1 and CDR2 (germline): MNHEY, SMNVEV (reference sequence). This CDR3 spans 13 amino acids. The CDR3 region is CASSWQTTDTQYF. The CDR3 nucleotides read TGTGCCAGCAGTTGGCAGACCACAGATACGCAGTATTTT.

The rearrangement joins TRBV12-3 or TRBV12-4 to TRBJ2-5; D possibly corresponds to TRBD2 (5 bases). CDR3 length: 13 amino acids. Deletions cut 5 bases from V and 5 bases from J, with 12 bases between. The CDR3 is CASSPPPGETQYF. Here the CDR3 DNA reads TGTGCCAGCAGTCCTCCTCCGGGGGAGACCCAGTACTTC.

This clonotype was detected a few times. The rearrangement uses TRBV9 and TRBJ2-7, with D unresolved. CDR3 length: 14 amino acids. V dropped 3 bases and J dropped 2 bases, with 12 bases sitting between them. Germline-derived CDR1 and CDR2 are SGDLS and YYNGEE. CDR3 in amino acids: CASSAPGKPYEQYF. The CDR3 nucleotides are TGTGCCAGCAGCGCGCCCGGAAAACCCTACGAGCAGTACTTC.

Concerning this clonotype: A clone one base away is much larger, so this may be a read error. The chain employs TRBV13 and TRBJ2-5; 15 bases match TRBD2. The CDR3 is made up of 18 amino acids. Germline V CDR1 and CDR2: PRHDT, FYEKMQ (reference sequence). The CDR3 coding sequence is TGTGCCAGCAGCTCCCGGACTAGCGGGGGGGTCATGTCAGAGGCCCAGTACTTC. Its translation: CASSSRTSGGVMSEAQYF.

This clonotype has only a few counts. The chain has TRBV29-1 and TRBJ2-1; 10 bases line up with TRBD2. Germline V gene sequence: CDR1 SQVTM, CDR2 ANQGSEA. The CDR3 is made up of 14 amino acids. Trimming at V came to 7 bases and at J to 6 bases, leaving 9 bases not matched to a gene. CDR3 loop: CSASDWTSGNEQFF. DNA for the CDR3: TGCAGCGCCTCGGATTGGACTAGCGGCAATGAGCAGTTCTTC.

This clonotype was detected ten times or more. Here the CDR3 DNA reads TGCAGCCTCTTTACGGGGACAGGGATTGATACGCAGTATTTT. It encodes CSLFTGTGIDTQYF. The rearrangement uses TRBV29-1 and TRBJ2-3, with 9 bases aligning to TRBD1. Germline trimming cut 8 bases from V and 6 bases from J; bases unmatched to any gene: 12. CDR3 size: 14 residues. The germline V gene has CDR1 SQVTM and CDR2 ANQGSEA.

Concerning this clonotype itself: This may stem from a read error, because a much larger clone lies one nucleotide away. The chain is built from TRBV30 and TRBJ2-2; D not certain. Per the germline V gene, CDR1 is GTSNPN and CDR2 is SVGIG (reference sequence). CDR3 length equals 13 residues. This CDR3 is CARSAIYTGELFF. The CDR3 DNA sequence: TGTGCCCGGAGTGCGATATACACCGGGGAGCTGTTTTTT.

As to this clonotype: A much larger clone is a single base away; this may be a read error. V and J are TRBV28 and TRBJ1-6; D may be TRBD1 (6 bases). V was trimmed by 7 bases and J by 5 bases, leaving 18 bases between them. CDR3 length: 16 residues. Germline loops: CDR1 MDHEN, CDR2 SYDVKM. Here the CDR3 reads CASIHRGTLHNSPLHF. In DNA form, the CDR3 reads TGTGCCAGCATCCACCGGGGGACATTGCATAATTCACCCCTCCACTTT.

The V and J genes are TRBV6-2 or TRBV6-3 and TRBJ2-7, with 12 bases matching TRBD2. Trimming removed 5 bases from V and 7 bases from J; junction bases left unmatched: 18. Germline V lookup: CDR1 MNHEY, CDR2 SVGEGT. The CDR3 is 18 residues long. The CDR3 bases are TGTGCCAGCAGTCCCTCCCCACCACGACTAGCGGGGGCGAATGAGCAGTACTTC. It is translated as CASSPSPPRLAGANEQYF.

This clonotype was counted at least ten times. CDR3 protein: CASSPRRGGNYEQYF. The DNA for the CDR3 is TGTGCCAGCAGCCCCCGGCGCGGGGGGAACTACGAGCAGTACTTC. The V gene is TRBV28, the J gene TRBJ2-7, with 8 bases that match TRBD2. CDR1 MDHEN and CDR2 SYDVKM come from the germline V gene. CDR3 length equals 15 residues. Germline trimming cut 6 bases from V and 3 bases from J; bases unmatched to any gene: 10.